This TCR beta chain was identified during a study of CD8 T cells in ankylosing spondylitis. Study-wide results and caveats: In ankylosing spondylitis blood, a motif of eight highly homologous TCR beta variants appeared characteristic. CD8+ cells made up the disease-linked clones, which were relatively rare in peripheral blood.

The CDR3 is 15 residues long. The germline V gene encodes CDR1 SGDLS and CDR2 YYNGEE. Trimming at V came to 0 bases and at J to 2 bases, leaving 1 base not matched to a gene. Construction of TCR beta libraries was performed using quantitative 5'-RACE with molecular barcodes. TCRdb reanalysed the 5' RACE reads using MiXCR and keeps one entry per CDR3 protein. The table lists around 390,000 distinct CDR3 sequences, around 20% of them singletons. This clonotype has just a few counts. As yet, its antigen is unknown. This TCR derives from a male donor with ankylosing spondylitis. The sequencing input was blood, either unsorted or a sorted T cell fraction (not recorded which). V usage is TRBV9 and J usage is TRBJ2-7; 11 positions match TRBD2. The CDR3: CASSVASGGTYEQYF. The CDR3 region has the DNA TGTGCCAGCAGCGTAGCTAGCGGGGGGACCTACGAGCAGTACTTC.